This entry is about one TCR beta chain. About 0.5 to 1 ug RNA was reverse transcribed with random hexamers. TCRdb independently ran MiXCR on the immunoSEQ multiplex PCR reads; one entry per CDR3 protein. The table lists about 200,000 distinct CDR3 sequences, 80% to 95% of them singletons. V gave up 4 bases and J gave up 7 bases; unmatched junction bases: 10. Germline values: CDR1 MGHRA, CDR2 YSYEKL. The CDR3 runs 15 residues. This sample was included in a study of CD8 T cells in Susac syndrome. The chain employs TRBV4-1 and TRBJ1-5; 7 positions match TRBD1. This receptor was taken from a human donor with multiple sclerosis. The source material was CD8+ T cells from PBMCs. DNA of the CDR3: TGCGCCAGCAGCCGATTAACAGGGGCGAGACAGCCCCAGCATTTT. Translated: CASSRLTGARQPQHF.